These 16 T cell receptor beta chains share one sample of origin, sequenced in a study of cytomegalovirus exposure and HLA in healthy donors. Researchers ran the PCR with 60 Vbeta and 13 Jbeta primers. Profiling relied on immunoSEQ multiplex PCR, and the TCRdb table lists in-frame clones only, not all of them. This sample carries more than 130,000 clones, around 83% of them seen once, and the ten largest clones take about 3.8%. Sequencing input: PBMCs. These receptor sequences come from a man between 40 and 49 years old in good health and CMV-seropositive.

V gene TRBV10-3 combines with J gene TRBJ1-1; 7 nucleotides match TRBD1. Trimming removed 2 bases from V and 1 base from J; junction bases left unmatched: 4. This CDR3 region has 15 residues. Germline CDR1 and CDR2: ENHRY and SYGVKD. The CDR3 nucleotides read TGTGCCATCAGTGAGGGGGACAGACCGAACACTGAAGCTTTCTTT. Translating it yields CAISEGDRPNTEAFF.

This clone is a singleton in its sample. The CDR3 bases are TGTGCCAGCAGCTTGGCAGGGGGAGAGACCCAGTACTTC. The encoded protein is CASSLAGGETQYF. The chain has TRBV5-4 and TRBJ2-5; 7 bases map to TRBD1. The germline V gene has CDR1 SGHNT and CDR2 YYREEE (reference sequence). J gave up 4 bases and V 0 bases, and 0 bases lay outside the gene matches. This CDR3 has 13 residues.

The rearrangement links TRBV5-1 to TRBJ2-5; D is undetermined. This CDR3 region has 12 residues. CDR1 and CDR2 from the germline V gene are SGHRS and YFSETQ. Trimming took 2 bases from V and 4 from J, leaving 6 bases between them. The CDR3 DNA sequence: TGCGCCAGCAGCTTTAGTTCAGAGACCCAGTACTTC. Encoded protein: CASSFSSETQYF.

This clone is a singleton in its sample. The chain couples TRBV7-2 to TRBJ2-1; D is uncertain. The CDR3 length is 13 residues. Germline CDR1 is SGHTA and CDR2 is FQGNSA. V lost 5 bases and J lost 3, with 8 bases in between. This CDR3 reads CASSPSDYNEQFF. DNA of the CDR3: TGTGCCAGCAGCCCCAGCGACTACAATGAGCAGTTCTTC.

The J gene is TRBJ2-7, the V gene TRBV27; no definite D call. The germline V gene has CDR1 MNHEY and CDR2 SMNVEV (reference sequence). V gave up 0 bases and J gave up 4 bases, with 16 bases separating them. The CDR3 contains 16 residues. The CDR3 sequence: CASSLSLREKKYEQYF. DNA of the CDR3: TGTGCCAGCAGTTTATCGTTGCGAGAAAAAAAATACGAGCAGTACTTC.

The chain is built from TRBV18 and TRBJ2-7, with TRBD1 matching over 9 bases. The ends lost 2 bases at V and 2 bases at J; junction bases unmatched: 7. The germline V gene has CDR1 KGHSH and CDR2 LQKENI. The CDR3 contains 16 residues. The CDR3 protein is CASSPSRDRVPYEQYF. In DNA form, the CDR3 reads TGTGCCAGCTCACCAAGTAGGGACAGGGTACCCTACGAGCAGTACTTC. Based on the CDR3 plus reference TRBV18 and TRBJ2-7, the full variable domain is NAGVMQNPRHLVRRRGQEARLRCSPMKGHSHVYWYRQLPEEGLKFMVYLQKENIIDESGMPKERFSAEFPKEGPSILRIQQVVRGDSAAYFCASSPSRDRVPYEQYFGPGTRLTVT.

A few counts support this clone. V gene TRBV18 combines with J gene TRBJ1-2; D perhaps matches TRBD1 (6 bases). Germline CDR1 reads KGHSH; CDR2 reads LQKENI. The ends were cut back, 6 bases at V and 3 bases at J, with 20 bases in the middle. The CDR3 runs 16 residues. Here the CDR3 reads CASSQSYRVEDYGYTF. DNA of the CDR3: TGTGCCAGCTCGCAGTCTTACAGGGTTGAGGACTATGGCTACACCTTC.

V usage is TRBV5-1 and J usage is TRBJ2-7, with 7 bases that match TRBD1. The CDR3 is 14 residues long. Germline V gene lookup returns CDR1 SGHRS and CDR2 YFSETQ. V shed 4 bases, J shed 0 bases, and the junction held 4 bases outside the gene matches. As DNA, the CDR3 is TGCGCCAGCAGCGGACAGGCGAGCTCCTACGAGCAGTACTTC. This translates into CASSGQASSYEQYF.

The V call is TRBV5-6, the J call TRBJ2-2, with 7 bases lining up with TRBD2. The CDR3 spans 15 residues. The V and J ends lost 5 bases and 4 bases, in that order; junction bases with no gene match: 8. The germline V gene has CDR1 SGHDT and CDR2 YYEEEE. This CDR3 reads CASRPAAGRTGELFF. DNA for the CDR3: TGTGCCAGCAGGCCCGCAGCGGGGCGCACCGGGGAGCTGTTTTTT.

The chain joins TRBV18 to TRBJ1-4, with D hard to call. Trimming pared 6 bases from V and 10 bases from J, leaving 15 bases between. CDR3 length: 13 residues. CDR1 KGHSH and CDR2 LQKENI come from the germline V gene. The CDR3 loop reads CASSDTAGGKLFF. The CDR3, as DNA: TGTGCCAGCTCCGACACCGCGGGTGGAAAACTGTTTTTT.

The rearrangement uses TRBV27 and TRBJ2-5; 8 bases align to TRBD1. CDR3 length equals 15 residues. The V and J ends lost 6 bases and 9 bases, in that order; junction bases with no gene match: 15. Germline-derived CDR1 and CDR2 are MNHEY and SMNVEV (reference sequence). The CDR3 sequence: CASRPGTGGKRSQYF. DNA for the CDR3: TGTGCCAGCAGACCCGGGACAGGTGGCAAGAGGTCCCAGTACTTC.

The gene calls are TRBV10-2 and TRBJ2-3; 14 positions agree with TRBD2. Germline lookup yields CDR1 WSHSY and CDR2 SAAADI. The length of the CDR3 is 14 residues. Trimming removed 10 bases from V and 2 bases from J; junction bases left unmatched: 2. The chain's CDR3 is CAMTSGGATDTQYF. The CDR3 DNA is TGCGCCATGACTAGCGGGGGGGCCACAGATACGCAGTATTTT.

J is TRBJ2-1 and V is TRBV4-1; perhaps TRBD2 as D (6 bases). Germline V gives CDR1 MGHRA, CDR2 YSYEKL. The V and J ends lost 4 bases and 4 bases respectively, with 29 bases between them. The CDR3 has 20 amino acids. CDR3 bases: TGCGCCAGCAGCCCTCGGGCGTCTCCGGTGCTAGCGAGCACTTACAATGAGCAGTTCTTC. Translating gives CASSPRASPVLASTYNEQFF.

V and J are TRBV19 and TRBJ1-5, with D uncertain. This CDR3 contains 14 residues. CDR1 and CDR2 (germline): LNHDA, SQIVND (reference sequence). Trimming left V 7 bases short and J 3 bases short, with 13 bases between. CDR3 in amino acids: CASNPAGVNQPQHF. CDR3 in DNA: TGTGCCAGTAATCCCGCGGGCGTCAATCAGCCCCAGCATTTT.

This sequence joins TRBV25-1 and TRBJ1-2, with a possible D match to TRBD1 (5 bases). The V and J ends lost 5 bases and 8 bases respectively, with 21 bases between them. Germline V gives CDR1 MGHDK, CDR2 SYGVNS. The CDR3 sequence is 15 residues long. DNA of the CDR3: TGTGCCAGCAGTTCCCCGGGGGGTGTCTTCGCGGGCTACACCTTC. Amino acid sequence: CASSSPGGVFAGYTF.

V usage is TRBV19 and J usage is TRBJ2-7, with 8 bases matching TRBD1. CDR3 length: 16 amino acids. Looked up from germline, CDR1 is LNHDA and CDR2 is SQIVND (reference sequence). J gave up 7 bases and V 6 bases, and 17 bases lay outside the gene matches. CDR3 DNA: TGTGCCAGTAGCTCTTCAAACCGGGACAGGAAAAATGAGCAGTACTTC. This encodes CASSSSNRDRKNEQYF. The whole variable domain, remainder taken from reference TRBV19 and TRBJ2-7, is DGGITQSPKYLFRKEGQNVTLSCEQNLNHDAMYWYRQDPGQGLRLIYYSQIVNDFQKGDIAEGYSVSREKKESFPLTVTSAQKNPTAFYLCASSSSNRDRKNEQYFGPGTRLTVT.